This entry lists 25 T cell receptor beta chains sequenced from one sample in a study of cytomegalovirus exposure and HLA in healthy donors. PCR primers comprised 60 Vbeta and 13 Jbeta primers. TCRdb's table, derived via immunoSEQ multiplex PCR, lists solely in-frame clones and lacks some. The sample lists roughly 140,000 clones, 65% to 75% occurring once. Sequencing was carried out using PBMCs. These receptors were obtained from a man aged 55 to 70 in good health and CMV-seronegative.

V and J are TRBV25-1 and TRBJ1-1; possible D gene TRBD1, 6 bases. The germline V and J ends were trimmed by 6 bases and 5 bases, with 19 bases remaining between them. CDR3 length equals 15 residues. CDR1 is MGHDK and CDR2 is SYGVNS in the germline V gene. The CDR3, as DNA: TGTGCCAGCAGCGAAATCCTCCAGGGGCGTACTGAAGCTTTCTTT. Translated, it gives CASSEILQGRTEAFF.

The chain combines TRBV6-6 with TRBJ1-1, with no clear D. From germline, CDR1 is MNHNY and CDR2 SVGAGI (reference sequence). V was shortened by 2 bases and J by 5 bases, with 15 bases between the two germline ends. CDR3 length: 15 residues. The DNA of the CDR3 is TGTGCCAGCAGTTACCCGAGGGCCTCGGGGACTGAAGCTTTCTTT. Its translation is CASSYPRASGTEAFF.

This clone was counted between two and nine times. This chain connects TRBV5-1 to TRBJ1-5; no firm D call. Germline CDR1 reads SGHRS; CDR2 reads YFSETQ. The CDR3 covers 17 residues. The ends were cut back, 4 bases at V and 0 bases at J, with 17 bases in the middle. This CDR3 is CASSPAALGSSNQPQHF. CDR3 DNA sequence: TGCGCCAGCAGCCCCGCGGCATTAGGGAGTAGCAATCAGCCCCAGCATTTT. Full variable domain (outside the CDR3, taken from reference TRBV5-1 and TRBJ1-5): KAGVTQTPRYLIKTRGQQVTLSCSPISGHRSVSWYQQTPGQGLQFLFEYFSETQRNKGNFPGRFSGRQFSNSRSEMNVSTLELGDSALYLCASSPAALGSSNQPQHFGDGTRLSIL.

The chain joins TRBV20-1 to TRBJ1-1; D is perhaps TRBD1 (6 bases). This CDR3 is 11 amino acids long. Trimming pared 7 bases from V and 8 bases from J, leaving 14 bases between. The germline CDR1 and CDR2 sequences are DFQATT and SNEGSKA (reference sequence). The DNA of the CDR3 is TGCAGTGGGAGGGGGGGCGCAGAAGCTTTCTTT. Translated: CSGRGGAEAFF.

This clone has only a few counts. The chain employs TRBV29-1 and TRBJ2-7; 7 bases match TRBD1. Germline CDR1 reads SQVTM; CDR2 reads ANQGSEA. CDR3 length: 14 residues. The junction had 9 bases not matched to a gene; V was cut back by 5 bases and J by 2 bases. CDR3 nucleotide sequence: TGCAGCGTTTTGGGCAGGCAGGGGGCCTACGAGCAGTACTTC. It specifies CSVLGRQGAYEQYF.

The chain uses TRBV7-2 and TRBJ2-7; D possibly corresponds to TRBD2 (6 bases). V shed 4 bases and J shed 4 bases, with 20 bases lying between them. Per the germline V gene, CDR1 is SGHTA and CDR2 is FQGNSA. This CDR3 has 16 amino acids. CDR3 protein: CASSSSFGGTGYEQYF. In DNA, the CDR3 is TGTGCCAGCAGCTCGAGTTTTGGCGGGACCGGATACGAGCAGTACTTC.

This clone was detected only a few times. The chain is built from TRBV6-4 and TRBJ2-2, with a tentative D call TRBD1 (5 bases). Trimming pared 6 bases from V and 1 base from J, leaving 9 bases between. CDR1 MRHNA and CDR2 SNTAGT come from the germline V gene. The CDR3 contains 14 residues. The CDR3 loop reads CASRGVGNTGELFF. DNA for the CDR3: TGTGCCAGCAGAGGGGTGGGGAACACCGGGGAGCTGTTTTTT.

The chain has TRBV18 and TRBJ1-3, with a weak D call TRBD1 (6 bases). V was trimmed by 3 bases and J by 4 bases, leaving 10 bases between them. This CDR3 has 14 residues. Germline V lookup: CDR1 KGHSH, CDR2 LQKENI. The CDR3 nucleotides read TGTGCCAGCTCACCCCAGGACAGCGGAAACACCATATATTTT. Amino acid sequence: CASSPQDSGNTIYF.

The chain is built from TRBV27 and TRBJ1-1; D unresolved. Trimming shortened V by 6 bases and J by 4 bases, and 9 bases separated the two germline ends. The germline gives CDR1 MNHEY, CDR2 SMNVEV (reference sequence). CDR3 length: 12 amino acids. In nucleotides, the CDR3 is TGTGCCAGCAGCTACAGCGGCACTGAAGCTTTCTTT. As protein: CASSYSGTEAFF.

About this clone itself: Other DNA sequences in this specimen translate into the identical CDR3. The rearrangement uses TRBV5-4 and TRBJ2-5; 8 bases are shared with TRBD1. The germline gives CDR1 SGHNT, CDR2 YYREEE (reference sequence). The CDR3 totals 13 residues. V lost 4 bases to trimming and J lost 3 bases; unmatched junction nucleotides: 2. CDR3 sequence reads: CASSQDREETQYF. DNA for the CDR3: TGTGCCAGCAGCCAGGACAGGGAAGAGACCCAGTACTTC.

The V gene is TRBV28, the J gene TRBJ2-7, with D perhaps TRBD2 (6 bases). V lost 5 bases and J 3 bases, leaving 17 bases between the germline ends. CDR1 and CDR2 from the germline V gene are MDHEN and SYDVKM. CDR3 length equals 15 residues. The CDR3 sequence: CASSPPRGAVYEQYF. The CDR3, as DNA: TGTGCCAGCAGTCCACCGCGCGGGGCAGTCTACGAGCAGTACTTC.

This rearrangement joins TRBV4-3 to TRBJ1-2; D possibly corresponds to TRBD1 (6 bases). V lost 0 bases to trimming and J lost 8 bases, with 19 bases between them. The length of the CDR3 is 16 residues. Per the germline V gene, CDR1 is LGHNA and CDR2 is YSLEER. The CDR3 protein is CASSQDGTGTISGYTF. CDR3 nucleotide sequence: TGCGCCAGCAGCCAAGATGGCACCGGGACAATAAGCGGCTACACCTTC.

The J gene is TRBJ2-2, the V gene TRBV27, with TRBD2 identical over 10 bases. CDR1 and CDR2 from the germline V gene are MNHEY and SMNVEV (reference sequence). V was clipped by 3 bases and J by 6 bases; unmatched bases: 10. This CDR3 is built from 17 residues. In nucleotides, the CDR3 is TGTGCCAGCAGTTTGGCCCGGGCTAGCGGGAGAGCCGGGGAGCTGTTTTTT. Translation: CASSLARASGRAGELFF.

This chain connects TRBV5-4 to TRBJ1-1; D is perhaps TRBD1 (5 bases). Trimming left V 6 bases short and J 1 base short, with 13 bases between. Germline-derived CDR1 and CDR2 are SGHNT and YYREEE (reference sequence). This CDR3 is built from 14 residues. CDR3 DNA sequence: TGTGCCAGCACCCCCGGGGGACGGAACACTGAAGCTTTCTTT. Protein sequence: CASTPGGRNTEAFF.

The genes are TRBV6-1 and TRBJ1-1; 10 positions agree with TRBD1. V trimming: 4 bases; J trimming: 5 bases; junction bases outside the gene matches: 1. This CDR3 is built from 13 residues. Germline loops: CDR1 MNHNS, CDR2 SASEGT. CDR3 amino acids: CASSVDRGTEAFF. The CDR3 DNA follows: TGTGCCAGCAGTGTGGACAGGGGGACTGAAGCTTTCTTT.

The chain has TRBV7-3 and TRBJ2-7; a weak D match, TRBD1 (6 bases). The CDR3 length is 15 residues. Germline assignment: CDR1 SGHTA and CDR2 FQGTGA. The ends were cut back, 5 bases at V and 5 bases at J, with 19 bases in the middle. The CDR3 loop is CASSELGAGENEQYF. CDR3 sequence (DNA): TGTGCCAGCAGCGAGTTGGGGGCAGGGGAAAACGAGCAGTACTTC.

This clone occurred once. The chain joins TRBV4-3 to TRBJ2-1, with no clear D. Germline lookup yields CDR1 LGHNA and CDR2 YSLEER. Deletions cut 0 bases from V and 8 bases from J, with 8 bases between. The CDR3 length is 13 residues. The DNA for the CDR3 is TGCGCCAGCAGCCAAGAGCGGTCCCATGAGCAGTTCTTC. This encodes CASSQERSHEQFF.

DNA of the CDR3: TGTGCCAGCAGCTTATCCCCTATACAGGGCGCCACATGGGATACGCAGTATTTT. This codes for CASSLSPIQGATWDTQYF. V and J are TRBV11-3 and TRBJ2-3, with D perhaps matching TRBD1 (6 bases). Germline values: CDR1 SGHNT, CDR2 YENEEA. Trimming cost V 2 bases and J 6 bases, with 24 bases left between them. The CDR3 length is 18 residues.

The chain uses TRBV5-1 and TRBJ1-6, with D unclear. V gave up 0 bases and J gave up 8 bases, with 12 bases separating them. This CDR3 is 15 amino acids long. CDR1 is SGHRS and CDR2 is YFSETQ in the germline V gene. The CDR3 reads CASSLAGRADSPLHF. DNA of the CDR3: TGCGCCAGCAGCTTGGCGGGGAGGGCCGATTCACCCCTCCACTTT.

CDR3 sequence reads: CASSPFVGSLAGKSSTDTQYF. CDR3 in DNA: TGTGCCAGCAGCCCCTTCGTCGGGTCTCTAGCGGGAAAGTCTAGCACAGATACGCAGTATTTT. This chain links TRBV4-2 with TRBJ2-3; 9 bases map to TRBD2. The J segment lost 0 bases and the V segment lost 4 bases, leaving 20 bases of the junction unmatched. This CDR3 comprises 21 residues. CDR1 and CDR2 from the germline V gene are LGHNA and YNFKEQ.

This clone was seen only once. The rearrangement uses TRBV9 and TRBJ1-6; 8 bases are shared with TRBD1. The CDR3 contains 14 residues. The junction had 5 bases not matched to a gene; V was cut back by 4 bases and J by 8 bases. Germline loops: CDR1 SGDLS, CDR2 YYNGEE. The CDR3 coding sequence is TGTGCCAGCAGCCCCCGGACAGGGCATTCACCCCTCCACTTT. This codes for CASSPRTGHSPLHF. The full variable domain, completed using reference TRBV9 and TRBJ1-6, is DSGVTQTPKHLITATGQRVTLRCSPRSGDLSVYWYQQSLDQGLQFLIQYYNGEERAKGNILERFSAQQFPDLHSELNLSSLELGDSALYFCASSPRTGHSPLHFGNGTRLTVT.

This clone was seen a handful of times. The chain couples TRBV7-6 to TRBJ2-2; TRBD2 agrees at 8 bases. Germline CDR1 SGHVS, CDR2 FNYEAQ. This CDR3 comprises 16 residues. Trimming took 2 bases from V and 7 from J; bases not matched to a gene: 9. CDR3 sequence (DNA): TGTGCCAGCAGCTTAAGCGCGACTAGCGACGGCGGGGAGCTGTTTTTT. Encoded protein: CASSLSATSDGGELFF.

The chain links TRBV10-3 to TRBJ2-3; TRBD2 matches at 8 bases. CDR1 and CDR2 (germline): ENHRY, SYGVKD. V was clipped by 4 bases and J by 0 bases; unmatched bases: 6. The CDR3 has 16 residues. The CDR3, as DNA: TGTGCCATCAGTGGTTTAGCGGGACTTAGCACAGATACGCAGTATTTT. It yields the protein CAISGLAGLSTDTQYF.

This clone was seen more than once but under ten times. The chain carries TRBV29-1 and TRBJ2-5, with no clear D. The germline V gene has CDR1 SQVTM and CDR2 ANQGSEA. Trimming shortened V by 4 bases and J by 2 bases, and 11 bases separated the two germline ends. The CDR3 has 13 residues. CDR3 nucleotide sequence: TGCAGCGTTGGGGCCCTAAAGCAAGAGACCCAGTACTTC. Amino acid sequence: CSVGALKQETQYF.

The chain links TRBV2 to TRBJ2-5, with D possibly being TRBD2 (5 bases). Deletions cut 6 bases from V and 4 bases from J, with 12 bases between. Germline V gene data show CDR1 as SNHLY and CDR2 as FYNNEI. This CDR3 has 13 amino acids. The CDR3, as DNA: TGTGCCAGCAGGACCGCGGCGGGAGAGACCCAGTACTTC. Translating it yields CASRTAAGETQYF.